This TCR beta chain derives from a study of blood T cell repertoires in COVID-19. This CDR3 region has 14 residues. With 4 bases removed from V and 4 bases from J, the gap between germline ends came to 13 bases. Germline-derived CDR1 and CDR2 are MDHEN and SYDVKM. This clone was detected a few times. Only in-frame clones appear in the TCRdb table, and some are missing; sequencing was by immunoSEQ multiplex PCR. The sample comprises about 140,000 clones, roughly three quarters of which are singletons, and approximately 6% rests with the top ten. This TCR came from a woman in her forties or fifties who had recovered from COVID-19. V gene TRBV28 combines with J gene TRBJ1-2; maybe TRBD1 (5 bases). The sample taken for sequencing was PBMCs or T cells enriched from blood (not recorded which). CDR3 DNA: TGTGCCAGCAGTTCCGGGCCCGGGGGCTATGGCTACACCTTC. Protein product: CASSSGPGGYGYTF.